This record concerns one T cell receptor beta chain sequence. Its recognized antigen is unknown. To prepare the library, the immunoSEQ multiplex PCR assay was applied. For the multiplex PCR, a mixture combining 60 forward primers for TCR Vbeta segments and 13 reverse primers for TCR Jbeta segments was used. Amplification of the CDR3 region of rearranged TCR beta genes was performed with a multiplex PCR assay on genomic DNA. On the Illumina HiSeq System, the amplified TCR beta libraries were sequenced as 87-base-pair reads. The published analysis was carried out like this. In a later analysis, tens of millions of unique TCR beta chains were counted across the 650 to 750 repertoires, and roughly 11 million of these chains were shared by at least two donors. Raw reads were error-corrected and collapsed into unique sequences with a nearest-neighbor algorithm that merged closely related sequences to remove PCR and sequencing errors. V, D and J gene segments were assigned by aligning CDR3 sequences to IMGT reference sequences. For a sequence to be retained, a match of at least six nucleotides was required to both a V gene segment and a J gene segment. Rearrangements were called productive when the CDR3 lacked stop codons and stayed in frame with V and J; all others were non-productive. CDR3 was defined by IMGT convention, running from the second conserved V-encoded cysteine to the conserved J-encoded phenylalanine. The earlier analysis of approximately 500 of the donors excluded sequences that lacked an unambiguous match to a single V gene segment. In an earlier analysis of several hundred of the donors, V segments were called functional above 56.7% productive rearrangements and were called segregating when the between-donor standard deviation exceeded 5%. A statistical classification framework was built for diagnosing cytomegalovirus status from the catalog of TCR beta chain sequences. A later analysis assigned V and J genes by comparing TCR nucleotide sequences with IMGT/GENE-DB human TR gene sequences. Using the TCRdist pipeline, a later analysis assigned CDR3 sequences along with most-parsimonious VDJ recombination scenarios. A later analysis defined each TCR beta chain by its CDR3 amino acid sequence plus V-gene family, and excluded reads lacking a unique V-gene family. To address suspected cross-contamination and a sequencing artifact, a later analysis removed over 500 highly shared, low-generation-probability nucleotide sequences. In a later analysis, a clonal expansion index for each public chain was calculated from normalized within-repertoire ranks of inferred template counts. In a later analysis, generation probabilities were computed with a VDJ recombination model fitted to out-of-frame rearrangements, and the resulting probabilities were checked against IGoR. In a later analysis, hypergeometric tests were used to score TCR-TCR, TCR-HLA and TCR-CMV co-occurrence, with a repertoire-size bias correction applied to TCR pairs. To estimate false discovery rates, a later analysis permuted the HLA or CMV assignments 20 times. A later analysis grouped co-occurring TCRs with DBSCAN, adding TCRdist sequence similarity when clustering within HLA-allele-positive subsets. Repertoires with fewer than 30,000 or more than 120,000 public chains, plus five repertoires with anomalous nucleotide sharing, were excluded from co-occurrence clustering. Imported from immuneACCESS, the table was reduced by TCRdb to in-frame sequences with V and J called. These copies leave out some clones; in studies compared against another copy, an unresolved V gene accounts for under half, and the cause of the remainder is not known. V and J calls and clone size follow that table, whereas D and trimming were derived from the DNA. The sample's table lists a count of 200,000 to 250,000 clones. The ten largest make up roughly 0.98% of the sample.

The germline V gene sets CDR1 to SGHTA and CDR2 to FQGNSA. The CDR3 measures 11 amino acids from cysteine to phenylalanine. Solely the CDR3 DNA is kept, with 33 bases framed from the first base. Trimming at the junction amounts to 5 bases on V and 4 bases on J, and the germline ends lie 6 bases apart. The sample belongs to a study of cytomegalovirus exposure and HLA in healthy donors listed by TCRdb under 2017. Turning to the overall study: In an earlier analysis of 587 of the donors, approximately 260 Gb of sequence data and some 120 million unique TCR beta sequences from roughly 190 million T cells were reported. About 280 gigabases of sequencing data and around 90 million unique TCR sequences made up an early release that covered around 640 HLA-typed donors. The genetic ancestry cluster associated with self-reported Caucasian donors included around four fifths of the roughly 410 genotyped donors. The study was designed to test whether signatures of past pathogen exposure could be identified by cataloging public T cell receptors. The T cell repertoires of roughly 660 subjects were profiled by immunosequencing and related to cytomegalovirus serostatus. Besides the first cohort of about 730 subjects, a separate validation cohort made up of roughly 130 different subjects was used. To predict cytomegalovirus infection status, the study combined high-throughput TCR immunosequencing, statistical association of individual TCRs with disease status, and machine learning. A later analysis re-analyzed previously published TCR beta repertoires from about 730 donors and added high-resolution HLA genotyping to study TCR occurrence patterns. Rather than drawing on any new phenotypic data, the later analysis identified candidate immune exposures from TCR beta sequences and the way those sequences occurred across donors. In an earlier analysis of 500 to 650 of the donors, high-throughput TCR beta sequencing was used to judge whether each TCR beta V gene segment behaved as functional or pseudogenic. Donor age, sex, ethnicity and CMV serostatus were compiled together with the repertoire data. A later genetic analysis took genome-wide SNP genotypes for about 65% of the roughly 670 donors and used that subset as a discovery cohort. Every discovery cohort repertoire had been produced on one sequencing platform. Class I and class II HLA loci were covered by the typing at four-digit resolution. Typing coverage differed by locus: A, B, C, DRB1 and DQB1 were typed in about 620-630 donors, DQA1 in 500 to 550, DPA1 in 600 to 610, and DPB1 in 472. Several DR-DQ haplotypes were treated as single units for association and clustering because of strong linkage in the cohort. Among some 410 genotyped donors of the cohort, an average of approximately 230,000 unique TCR beta nucleotide sequences were sequenced per donor, 15% to 20% of them non-productive. Points the paper makes about the study in general: Most TCR sequences were seen in very few donors, while some public TCRs were found in many individuals. Because the 87-base-pair reads could not distinguish some IMGT-functional V segments, including TRBV6-2 and TRBV6-3, those segments were excluded. Compared with the approximately 720-donor mean, donors in an Asian-associated ancestry cluster had fewer N-insertions in productive TCRs, according to a later genetic analysis. A total of 150 to 200 TCR beta chains were listed by the study as associated with cytomegalovirus. When HLA alleles, especially DR and DQ, strongly co-occurred, TCR associations were difficult to assign to individual alleles. A later analysis found that most CMV-associated TCR beta chains appeared HLA-restricted, with HLA associations seemingly driven largely by CMV exposure. Correlated functional status among segregating V segments might reflect linkage disequilibrium, but an unknown experimental factor could not be ruled out. Compared with equally common non-associated chains, HLA-associated TCR beta chains in a later analysis were more clonally expanded and had lower generation probabilities. V-gene and J-gene trimming of TCR beta chains was associated with a missense DCLRE1C variant in a later genetic analysis, and the association was replicated in an independent cohort. For the cohort, immune exposure information was limited to CMV serostatus. In a later analysis, several top co-occurrence clusters were reported to appear linked to parvovirus B19, influenza, CMV and Epstein-Barr virus. Roughly uniform sequencing depth across donors was assumed in presence/absence analyses, although this assumption may not hold. Approximately 18 rarely observed V segments, including chromosome 9 orphons, were excluded from the earlier analysis of some 590 of the donors because counts were too low. Three of the identified cytomegalovirus-associated TCR beta chains were confirmed in vitro to be specific for cytomegalovirus antigens. A group of highly shared sequence variants was considered likely to be a technical artifact of the sequencing pipeline. In both the original and validation cohorts, the classifier was reported to diagnose cytomegalovirus status with high specificity and sensitivity. Because HLA typing was missing for some donors at each locus, association tests included only the typed subset. Specific HLA alleles were associated with more than 15,000 TCR beta sequences at a false discovery rate of 0.05 in a later analysis. A further reported finding was that TCR beta sequences accurately predicted the HLA-A and HLA-B alleles for most subjects in the first cohort. According to the authors, the approach could potentially be generalized to other disease states and immunological phenotypes. In a later analysis, TCR association rates were found to vary across HLA loci, with the most associated TCRs seen for DRB1 alleles and the fewest for HLA-C alleles. Broadly in line with IMGT annotations, most TCR beta V segments showed up in productive rearrangements about 87% or about 30% of the time in an earlier analysis of 587 of the donors. The cohort was sequenced for TCR beta chains only, and without alpha or paired-chain data the features that could be detected were limited.

The cohort consisted of hundreds of healthy bone marrow donors. All cohort members were sampled while nominally healthy, although unrecorded immune exposures were likely present. The donor tested CMV seropositive, placing the donor among the 250 to 300 seropositive members of the cohort. A peripheral blood sample was provided by each donor, and peripheral blood mononuclear cells were used for TCR beta sequencing. Genomic DNA extraction from the blood cell samples was performed with the Qiagen DNeasy Blood Extraction Kit. Rearrangement joined TRBV7-2 to TRBJ2-7; no confident D gene assignment can be made. This receptor was taken from a woman in her twenties or thirties in good health and CMV-seropositive. The sample was PBMCs. The CDR3 protein is CASSEKYEQYF. The sequenced DNA: TGTGCCAGCAGCGAGAAGTACGAGCAGTACTTC.